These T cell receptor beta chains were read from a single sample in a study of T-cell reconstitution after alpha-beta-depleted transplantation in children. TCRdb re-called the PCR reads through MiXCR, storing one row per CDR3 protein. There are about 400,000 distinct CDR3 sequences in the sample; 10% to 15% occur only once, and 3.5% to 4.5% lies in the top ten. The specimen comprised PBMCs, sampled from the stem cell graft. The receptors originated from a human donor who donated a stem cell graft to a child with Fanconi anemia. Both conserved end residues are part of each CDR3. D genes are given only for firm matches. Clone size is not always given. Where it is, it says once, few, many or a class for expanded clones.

CDR3: CAWSRISMNTEAFF
DNA: TGTGCCTGGAGTAGGATCAGCATGAACACTGAAGCTTTCTTT
size: -
J: TRBJ1-1
V: TRBV30
D: -

CDR3: CASSLVVRTNEQFF
DNA: TGTGCCAGCAGCTTAGTAGTGCGCACCAATGAGCAGTTCTTC
size: -
J: TRBJ2-1
V: TRBV7-9
D: -

CDR3: CASSLSGWGNEQYF
DNA: TGTGCCAGCAGCTTATCCGGTTGGGGGAACGAGCAGTACTTC
size: -
J: TRBJ2-7
V: TRBV7-9
D: -

CDR3: CASGRTGQAFF
DNA: TGTGCCAGCGGGAGGACAGGGCAAGCTTTCTTT
size: many
J: TRBJ1-1
V: TRBV6-1
D: TRBD1

CDR3: CASSQVPRTIGDTQYF
DNA: TGCGCCAGCAGCCAAGTACCGAGGACTATCGGGGATACGCAGTATTTT
size: -
J: TRBJ2-3
V: TRBV4-3
D: -

CDR3: CASSESRGAGSNYGYTF
DNA: TGCGCCAGCAGTGAGTCAAGAGGGGCGGGGTCGAACTATGGCTACACCTTC
size: few
J: TRBJ1-2
V: TRBV10-2
D: -

CDR3: CASSAVDRGTPEAFF
DNA: TGCGCCAGCAGCGCCGTTGACAGGGGGACCCCTGAAGCTTTCTTT
size: -
J: TRBJ1-1
V: TRBV5-1
D: TRBD1

CDR3: CASSRGVAGELFF
DNA: TGTGCCAGCAGTCGAGGGGTGGCCGGGGAGCTGTTTTTT
size: many
J: TRBJ2-2
V: TRBV2
D: -

CDR3: CASSAGTSGTHEQFF
DNA: TGTGCCAGCAGCGCCGGGACTAGCGGGACTCATGAGCAGTTCTTC
size: few
J: TRBJ2-1
V: TRBV7-6
D: TRBD2

CDR3: CSASTGNLGYTF
DNA: TGCAGTGCCTCGACAGGGAACTTGGGCTACACCTTC
size: few
J: TRBJ1-2
V: TRBV20-1
D: TRBD1

CDR3: CATSSLAGGPHQETQYF
DNA: TGTGCCACCAGCAGTCTAGCGGGGGGGCCCCATCAAGAGACCCAGTACTTC
size: -
J: TRBJ2-5
V: TRBV15
D: TRBD2

CDR3: CASSVSGGGLVTDTQYF
DNA: TGTGCCAGCAGCGTTAGCGGGGGAGGATTAGTCACAGATACGCAGTATTTT
size: -
J: TRBJ2-3
V: TRBV2
D: TRBD2

CDR3: CSARPVLAGVRKETQYF
DNA: TGCAGTGCTAGACCTGTACTAGCGGGGGTGAGGAAAGAGACCCAGTACTTC
size: few
J: TRBJ2-5
V: TRBV20-1
D: TRBD2

CDR3: CASEEGRPHADTQYF
DNA: TGTGCCAGCGAGGAGGGCCGCCCTCATGCAGATACGCAGTATTTT
size: -
J: TRBJ2-3
V: TRBV2
D: -

CDR3: CASSSTAVYGYTF
DNA: TGTGCCAGCAGCTCTACGGCAGTCTATGGCTACACCTTC
size: -
J: TRBJ1-2
V: TRBV6-2/TRBV6-3
D: -

CDR3: CSAKRDRVLYEQYF
DNA: TGCAGTGCCAAAAGGGACAGGGTTCTCTACGAGCAGTACTTC
size: many
J: TRBJ2-7
V: TRBV20-1
D: TRBD1

CDR3: CASSKATGGSYGYTF
DNA: TGTGCCAGCTCCAAAGCTACAGGGGGTTCCTATGGCTACACCTTC
size: -
J: TRBJ1-2
V: TRBV3-1
D: TRBD1

CDR3: CASSLTGRNQPQHF
DNA: TGTGCCAGCAGTTTGACGGGGCGGAATCAGCCCCAGCATTTT
size: many
J: TRBJ1-5
V: TRBV12-3/TRBV12-4
D: -

CDR3: CASSYPNRGRGETQYF
DNA: TGTGCCAGCAGTTACCCCAACAGGGGCCGGGGGGAGACCCAGTACTTC
size: -
J: TRBJ2-5
V: TRBV6-5
D: -

CDR3: CSVERGGPDTQYF
DNA: TGCAGCGTTGAGAGGGGGGGCCCAGATACGCAGTATTTT
size: many
J: TRBJ2-3
V: TRBV29-1
D: -

CDR3: CSVERGETQYF
DNA: TGCAGCGTTGAACGGGGGGAGACCCAGTACTTC
size: many
J: TRBJ2-5
V: TRBV29-1
D: -

CDR3: CVPRDRGGLKYGYTF
DNA: TGTGTCCCCCGGGACAGGGGCGGTTTGAAGTATGGCTACACCTTC
size: few
J: TRBJ1-2
V: TRBV25-1
D: TRBD1

CDR3: CASSFIQTRQGQFF
DNA: TGTGCCAGCAGTTTCATCCAAACCCGTCAAGGGCAGTTCTTC
size: many
J: TRBJ2-1
V: TRBV12-3/TRBV12-4
D: -

CDR3: CASSLGVVGANVLTF
DNA: TGTGCCAGCAGCTTGGGCGTAGTTGGGGCCAACGTCCTGACTTTC
size: -
J: TRBJ2-6
V: TRBV5-6
D: -

CDR3: CASSLSGGNSGNTIYF
DNA: TGTGCCAGCAGCTTGTCCGGGGGTAACTCTGGAAACACCATATATTTT
size: -
J: TRBJ1-3
V: TRBV5-5
D: -